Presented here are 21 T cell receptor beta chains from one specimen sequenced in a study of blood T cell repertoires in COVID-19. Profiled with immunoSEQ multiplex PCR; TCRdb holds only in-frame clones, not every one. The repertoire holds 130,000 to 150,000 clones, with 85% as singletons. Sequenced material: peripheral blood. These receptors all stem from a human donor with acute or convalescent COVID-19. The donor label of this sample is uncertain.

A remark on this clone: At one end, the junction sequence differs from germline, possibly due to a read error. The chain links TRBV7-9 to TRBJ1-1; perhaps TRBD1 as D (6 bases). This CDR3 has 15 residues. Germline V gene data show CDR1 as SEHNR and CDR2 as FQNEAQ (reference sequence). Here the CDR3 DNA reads TGTGCCAGCAGCTTGGGGCCGGCAGGGGAGACTGAAGCTCTCTTT. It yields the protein CASSLGPAGETEALF.

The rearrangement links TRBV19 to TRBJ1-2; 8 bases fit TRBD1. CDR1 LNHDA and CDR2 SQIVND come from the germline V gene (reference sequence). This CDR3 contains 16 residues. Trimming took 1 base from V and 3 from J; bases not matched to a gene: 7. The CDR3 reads CASSIVTGGGDYGYTF. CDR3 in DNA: TGTGCCAGTAGTATAGTTACAGGGGGAGGGGACTATGGCTACACCTTC.

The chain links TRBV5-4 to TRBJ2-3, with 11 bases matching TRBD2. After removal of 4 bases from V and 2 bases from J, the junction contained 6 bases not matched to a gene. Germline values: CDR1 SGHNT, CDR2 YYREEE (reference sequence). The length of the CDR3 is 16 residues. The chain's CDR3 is CASSVSGGALTDTQYF. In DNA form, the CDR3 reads TGTGCCAGCAGCGTTAGCGGGGGGGCACTCACAGATACGCAGTATTTT.

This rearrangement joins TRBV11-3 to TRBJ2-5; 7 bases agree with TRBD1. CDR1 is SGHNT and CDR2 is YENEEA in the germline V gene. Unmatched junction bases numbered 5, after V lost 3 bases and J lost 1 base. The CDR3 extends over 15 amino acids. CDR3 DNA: TGTGCCAGCAGCTTCGGACAGGCCTCCCAAGAGACCCAGTACTTC. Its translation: CASSFGQASQETQYF.

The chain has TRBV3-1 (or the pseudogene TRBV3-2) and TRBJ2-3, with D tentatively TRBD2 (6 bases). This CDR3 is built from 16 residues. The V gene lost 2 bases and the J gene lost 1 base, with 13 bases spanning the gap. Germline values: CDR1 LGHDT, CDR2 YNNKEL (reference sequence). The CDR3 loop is CASSQSLPSGTDTQYF. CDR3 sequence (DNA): TGTGCCAGCAGCCAAAGTCTGCCTAGCGGCACAGATACGCAGTATTTT.

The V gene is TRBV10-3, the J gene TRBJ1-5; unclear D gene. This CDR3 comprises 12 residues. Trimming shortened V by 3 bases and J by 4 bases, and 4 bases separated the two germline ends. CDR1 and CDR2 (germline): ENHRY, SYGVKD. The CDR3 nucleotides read TGTGCCATCAGTGACCCAAATCAGCCCCAGCATTTT. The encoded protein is CAISDPNQPQHF.

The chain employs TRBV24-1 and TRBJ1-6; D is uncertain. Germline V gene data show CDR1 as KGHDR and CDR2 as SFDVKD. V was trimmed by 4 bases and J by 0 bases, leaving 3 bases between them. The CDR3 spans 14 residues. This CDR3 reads CATSEASYNSPLHF. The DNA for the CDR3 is TGTGCCACCAGTGAAGCCTCCTATAATTCACCCCTCCACTTT.

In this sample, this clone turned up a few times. The CDR3 sequence is CASKGGQGQPQHF. The CDR3 bases are TGTGCCAGCAAGGGGGGGCAGGGTCAGCCCCAGCATTTT. J is TRBJ1-5 and V is TRBV2, with D perhaps TRBD1 (6 bases). Per germline, CDR1 SNHLY and CDR2 FYNNEI. The CDR3 length is 13 residues. Trimming stripped 7 bases from V and 6 bases from J, with 13 bases between.

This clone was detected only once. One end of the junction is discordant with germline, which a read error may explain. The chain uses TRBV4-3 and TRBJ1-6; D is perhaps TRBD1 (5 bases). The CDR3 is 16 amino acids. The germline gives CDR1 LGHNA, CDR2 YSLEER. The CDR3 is CASGQDSQTVLSPLHF. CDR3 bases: TGCGCCAGCGGCCAAGATTCTCAGACAGTCCTTTCACCCCTCCACTTT.

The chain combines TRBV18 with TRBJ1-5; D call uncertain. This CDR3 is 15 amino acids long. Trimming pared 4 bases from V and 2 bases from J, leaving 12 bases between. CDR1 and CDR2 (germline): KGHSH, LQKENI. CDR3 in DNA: TGTGCCAGCTCACTGACCGGGAGAGGCAATCAGCCCCAGCATTTT. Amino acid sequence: CASSLTGRGNQPQHF.

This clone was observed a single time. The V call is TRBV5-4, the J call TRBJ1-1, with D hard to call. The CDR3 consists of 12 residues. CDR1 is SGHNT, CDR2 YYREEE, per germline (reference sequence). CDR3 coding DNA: TGTGCTTTCTCTGGGCCTATCACTGAAGCTTTCTTT. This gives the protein CAFSGPITEAFF.

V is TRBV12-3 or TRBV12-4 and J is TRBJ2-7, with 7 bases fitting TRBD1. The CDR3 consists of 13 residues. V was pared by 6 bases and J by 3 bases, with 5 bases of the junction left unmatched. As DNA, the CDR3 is TGTGCCAGCAGGAGGGACAGAGACTACGAGCAGTACTTC. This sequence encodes CASRRDRDYEQYF.

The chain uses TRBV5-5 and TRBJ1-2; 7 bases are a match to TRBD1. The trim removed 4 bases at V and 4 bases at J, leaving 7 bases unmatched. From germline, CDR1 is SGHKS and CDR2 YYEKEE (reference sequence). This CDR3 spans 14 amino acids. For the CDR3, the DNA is TGTGCCAGCAGCGCGGACAGGATCATCTATGGCTACACCTTC. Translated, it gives CASSADRIIYGYTF.

In DNA, the CDR3 is TGTGCCAGCAGCCAAGAGTCGGGCCCTATCGGGAATGGCTACACCTTC. Translating it yields CASSQESGPIGNGYTF. This chain joins TRBV3-1 (or the pseudogene TRBV3-2) and TRBJ1-2; D is undetermined. Germline V gene data show CDR1 as LGHDT and CDR2 as YNNKEL (reference sequence). This CDR3 contains 16 residues. The ends were cut back, 0 bases at V and 6 bases at J, with 17 bases in the middle.

CDR3 sequence: CASSREGQEGGGYQPQHF. The CDR3, as DNA: TGTGCCAGCAGCCGAGAAGGACAGGAAGGTGGGGGTTATCAGCCCCAGCATTTT. This chain connects TRBV4-2 to TRBJ1-5; TRBD1 matches at 7 bases. With 4 bases clipped from V and 5 bases from J, the junction kept 17 bases outside the gene matches. This CDR3 region has 18 residues. Germline CDR1 LGHNA, CDR2 YNFKEQ.

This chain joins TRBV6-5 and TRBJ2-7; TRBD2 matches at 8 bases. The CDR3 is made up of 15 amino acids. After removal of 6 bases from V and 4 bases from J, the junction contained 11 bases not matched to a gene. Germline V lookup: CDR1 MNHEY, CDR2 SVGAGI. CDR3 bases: TGTGCCAGCAGCGCGTCGGGGGGGTTAGCGTACGAGCAGTACTTC. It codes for CASSASGGLAYEQYF.

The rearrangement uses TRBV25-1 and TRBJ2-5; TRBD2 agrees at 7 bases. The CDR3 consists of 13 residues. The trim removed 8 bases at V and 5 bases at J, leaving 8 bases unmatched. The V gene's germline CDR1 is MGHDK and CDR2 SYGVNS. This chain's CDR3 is CASGPGRSETQYF. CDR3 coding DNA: TGTGCCAGCGGCCCCGGGAGGTCGGAGACCCAGTACTTC.

This CDR3 reads CASSSSSGGDTQYF. CDR3 sequence (DNA): TGCGCCAGCAGCTCCTCTAGCGGGGGCGATACGCAGTATTTT. The J gene is TRBJ2-3, the V gene TRBV5-1; 10 bases align to TRBD2. Germline assignment: CDR1 SGHRS and CDR2 YFSETQ. J gave up 6 bases and V 3 bases, and 4 bases lay outside the gene matches. This CDR3 spans 14 amino acids.

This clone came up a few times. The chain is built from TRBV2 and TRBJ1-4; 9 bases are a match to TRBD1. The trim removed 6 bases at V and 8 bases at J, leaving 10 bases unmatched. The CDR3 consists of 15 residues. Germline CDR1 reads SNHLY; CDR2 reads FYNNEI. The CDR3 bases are TGTGCCAGCAGCCGGGACCGGGACAGGGTGGAAAAACTGTTTTTT. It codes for CASSRDRDRVEKLFF.

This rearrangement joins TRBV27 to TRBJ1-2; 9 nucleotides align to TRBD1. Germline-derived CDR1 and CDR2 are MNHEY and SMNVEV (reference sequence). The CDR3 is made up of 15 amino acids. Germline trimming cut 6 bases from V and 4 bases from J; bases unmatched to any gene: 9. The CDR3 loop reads CASSPNRGRGYGYTF. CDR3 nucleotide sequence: TGTGCCAGCAGCCCTAACAGGGGGCGAGGCTATGGCTACACCTTC.

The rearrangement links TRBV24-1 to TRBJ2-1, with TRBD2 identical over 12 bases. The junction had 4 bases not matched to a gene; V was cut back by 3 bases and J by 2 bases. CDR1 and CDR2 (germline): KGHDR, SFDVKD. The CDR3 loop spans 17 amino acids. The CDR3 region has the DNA TGTGCCACCAGTGATCAGACTAGCGGGAGCCCCTACAATGAGCAGTTCTTC. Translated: CATSDQTSGSPYNEQFF.